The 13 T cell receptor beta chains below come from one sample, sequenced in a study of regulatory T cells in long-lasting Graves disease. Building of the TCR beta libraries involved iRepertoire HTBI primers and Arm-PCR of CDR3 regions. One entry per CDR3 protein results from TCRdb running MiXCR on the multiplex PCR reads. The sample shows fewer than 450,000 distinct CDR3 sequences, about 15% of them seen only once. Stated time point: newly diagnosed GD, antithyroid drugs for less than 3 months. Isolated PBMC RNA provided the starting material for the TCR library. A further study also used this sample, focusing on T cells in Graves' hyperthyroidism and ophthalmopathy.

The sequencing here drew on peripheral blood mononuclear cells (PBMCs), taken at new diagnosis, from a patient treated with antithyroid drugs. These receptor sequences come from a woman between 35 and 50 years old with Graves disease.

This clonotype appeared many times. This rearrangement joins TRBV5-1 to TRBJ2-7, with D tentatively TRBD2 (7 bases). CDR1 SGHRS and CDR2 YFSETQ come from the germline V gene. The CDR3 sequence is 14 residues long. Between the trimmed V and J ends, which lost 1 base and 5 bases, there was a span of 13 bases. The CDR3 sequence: CASSLSGGLNEQYF. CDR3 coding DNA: TGCGCCAGCAGCTTGTCCGGGGGGCTAAACGAGCAGTACTTC.

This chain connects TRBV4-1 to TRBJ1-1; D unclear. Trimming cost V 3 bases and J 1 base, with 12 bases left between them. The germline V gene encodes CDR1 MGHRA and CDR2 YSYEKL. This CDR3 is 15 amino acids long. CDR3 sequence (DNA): TGCGCCAGCAGCCACCGGTTGGAACCGAACACTGAAGCTTTCTTT. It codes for CASSHRLEPNTEAFF.

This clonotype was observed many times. CDR3 coding DNA: TGCGCCAGCAGCCAAGAAGGGGGCGGCTTCACTGAAGCTTTCTTT. The encoded protein is CASSQEGGGFTEAFF. This rearrangement joins TRBV4-1 to TRBJ1-1, with 7 bases lining up with TRBD1. This CDR3 region has 15 residues. The germline V gene has CDR1 MGHRA and CDR2 YSYEKL. With 0 bases clipped from V and 4 bases from J, the junction kept 5 bases outside the gene matches.

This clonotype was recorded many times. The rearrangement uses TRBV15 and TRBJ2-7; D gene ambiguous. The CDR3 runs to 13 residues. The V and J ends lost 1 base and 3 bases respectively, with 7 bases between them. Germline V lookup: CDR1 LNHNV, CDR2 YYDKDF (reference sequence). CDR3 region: CATSRVLNYEQYF. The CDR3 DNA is TGTGCCACCAGCAGAGTTTTGAACTACGAGCAGTACTTC.

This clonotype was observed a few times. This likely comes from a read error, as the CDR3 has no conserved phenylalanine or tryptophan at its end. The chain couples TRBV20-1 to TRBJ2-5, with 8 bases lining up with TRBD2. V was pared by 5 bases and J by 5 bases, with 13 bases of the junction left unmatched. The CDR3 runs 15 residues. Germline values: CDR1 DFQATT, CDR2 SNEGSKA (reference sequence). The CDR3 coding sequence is TGCAGTGCTTCCGTCAGCGGGAGTGAGATGGAGACCCAGTACCTC. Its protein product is CSASVSGSEMETQYL.

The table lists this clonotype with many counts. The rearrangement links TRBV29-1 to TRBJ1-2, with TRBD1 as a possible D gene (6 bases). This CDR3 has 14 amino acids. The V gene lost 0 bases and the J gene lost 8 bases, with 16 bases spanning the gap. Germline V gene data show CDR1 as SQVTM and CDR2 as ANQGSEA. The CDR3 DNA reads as TGCAGCGTTGAAGATGATATCAGGGGCGAGGGCTACACCTTC. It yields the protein CSVEDDIRGEGYTF.

The CDR3 region is CASSQHPGRDEKLFF. The CDR3 DNA sequence: TGCGCCAGCAGCCAACATCCGGGGAGGGATGAAAAACTGTTTTTT. The V and J genes are TRBV4-1 and TRBJ1-4; D not certain. Deletions cut 2 bases from V and 6 bases from J, with 13 bases between. The length of the CDR3 is 15 residues. CDR1 and CDR2 from the germline V gene are MGHRA and YSYEKL.

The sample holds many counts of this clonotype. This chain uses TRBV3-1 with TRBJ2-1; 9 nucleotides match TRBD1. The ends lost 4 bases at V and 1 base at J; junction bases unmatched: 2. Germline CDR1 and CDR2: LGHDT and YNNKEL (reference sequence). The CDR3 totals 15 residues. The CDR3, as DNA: TGTGCCAGCAGCCGTGGACAGGGGTCCTACAATGAGCAGTTCTTC. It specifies CASSRGQGSYNEQFF.

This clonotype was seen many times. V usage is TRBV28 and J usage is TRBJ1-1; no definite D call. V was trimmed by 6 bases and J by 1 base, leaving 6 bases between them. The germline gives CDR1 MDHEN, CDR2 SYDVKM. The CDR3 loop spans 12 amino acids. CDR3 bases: TGTGCCAGCAGGATCCCGAACACTGAAGCTTTCTTT. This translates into CASRIPNTEAFF. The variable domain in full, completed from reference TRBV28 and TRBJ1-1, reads DVKVTQSSRYLVKRTGEKVFLECVQDMDHENMFWYRQDPGLGLRLIYFSYDVKMKEKGDIPEGYSVSREKKERFSLILESASTNQTSMYLCASRIPNTEAFFGQGTRLTVV.

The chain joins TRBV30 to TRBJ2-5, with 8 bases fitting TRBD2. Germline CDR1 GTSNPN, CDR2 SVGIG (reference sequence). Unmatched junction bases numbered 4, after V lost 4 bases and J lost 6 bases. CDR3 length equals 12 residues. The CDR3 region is CAWKSGSQTQYF. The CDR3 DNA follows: TGTGCCTGGAAAAGCGGGAGCCAGACCCAGTACTTC.

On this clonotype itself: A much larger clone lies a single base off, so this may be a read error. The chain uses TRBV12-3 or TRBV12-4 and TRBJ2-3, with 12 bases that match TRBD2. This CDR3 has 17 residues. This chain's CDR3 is CASSFGLLAGGPDMQYF. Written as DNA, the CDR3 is TGTGCCAGCAGTTTCGGGCTACTAGCGGGAGGACCAGATATGCAGTATTTT.

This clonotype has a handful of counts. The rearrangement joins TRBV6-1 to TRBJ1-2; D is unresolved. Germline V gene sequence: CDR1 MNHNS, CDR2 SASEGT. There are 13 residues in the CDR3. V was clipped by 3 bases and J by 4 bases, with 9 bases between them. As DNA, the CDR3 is TGTGCCAGCAGTGAGGCAGTGTCCTATGGCTACACCTTC. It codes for CASSEAVSYGYTF.

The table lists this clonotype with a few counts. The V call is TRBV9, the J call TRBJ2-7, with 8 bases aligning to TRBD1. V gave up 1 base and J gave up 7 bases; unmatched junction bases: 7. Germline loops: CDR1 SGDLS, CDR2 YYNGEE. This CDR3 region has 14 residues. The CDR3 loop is CASSVSQGAGEQYF. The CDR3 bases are TGTGCCAGCAGCGTAAGTCAGGGGGCAGGAGAGCAGTACTTC.